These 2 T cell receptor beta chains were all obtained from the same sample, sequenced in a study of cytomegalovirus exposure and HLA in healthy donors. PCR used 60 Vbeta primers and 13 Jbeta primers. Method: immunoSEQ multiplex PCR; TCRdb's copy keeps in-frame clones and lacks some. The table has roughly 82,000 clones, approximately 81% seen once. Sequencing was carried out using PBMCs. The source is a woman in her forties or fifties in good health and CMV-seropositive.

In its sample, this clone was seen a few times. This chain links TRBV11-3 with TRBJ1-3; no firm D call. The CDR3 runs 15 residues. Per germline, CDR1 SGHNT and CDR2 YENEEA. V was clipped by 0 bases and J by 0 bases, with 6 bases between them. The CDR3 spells CASSLDRNSGNTIYF. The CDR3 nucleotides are TGTGCCAGCAGCTTAGACCGTAACTCTGGAAACACCATATATTTT. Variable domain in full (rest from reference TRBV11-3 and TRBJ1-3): EAGVVQSPRYKIIEKKQPVAFWCNPISGHNTLYWYLQNLGQGPELLIRYENEEAVDDSQLPKDRFSAERLKGVDSTLKIQPAELGDSAVYLCASSLDRNSGNTIYFGEGSWLTVV.

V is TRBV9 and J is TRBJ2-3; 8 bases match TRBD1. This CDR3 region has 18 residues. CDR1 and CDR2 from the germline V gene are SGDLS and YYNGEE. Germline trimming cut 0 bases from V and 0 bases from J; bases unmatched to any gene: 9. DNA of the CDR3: TGTGCCAGCAGCGTAGTCTCTGGACAGGGTGCTAGCACAGATACGCAGTATTTT. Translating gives CASSVVSGQGASTDTQYF.